This TCR beta chain appears in the sequencing data of a study of OX40 agonist ivuxolimab in advanced cancers. Here immunoSEQ multiplex PCR was the method, and the copy in TCRdb shows in-frame clones only, minus some. The table includes approximately 87,000 clones, approximately 90% detected once. Germline V gene sequence: CDR1 GTSNPN, CDR2 SVGIG (reference sequence). There are 14 residues in the CDR3. The V end was cut by 5 bases, the J end by 1 base, with 15 bases between. The sequence came from an adult with an advanced solid tumor such as melanoma, head and neck, liver or kidney cancer. The chain combines TRBV30 with TRBJ2-7; TRBD1 might be the D (6 bases). This sample comprised CD4+ or CD8+ T cells sorted from blood, obtained in a trial of the OX40 agonist ivuxolimab. The CDR3 is CAWVTGKGSYEQYF. The CDR3 DNA is TGTGCCTGGGTTACAGGGAAGGGGTCCTACGAGCAGTACTTC.